The next 15 T cell receptor beta chains were all read from a single sample in a study of blood T cell repertoires in COVID-19. The repertoire was sequenced with immunoSEQ multiplex PCR; TCRdb's copy has only in-frame clones and lacks some. The table lists 400,000 to 450,000 clones, 80% to 90% of them singletons, with 1.4% in the top ten. The sequenced sample consisted of peripheral blood. These receptors were obtained from a woman in her 30s with active or convalescent COVID-19.

The rearrangement links TRBV6-4 to TRBJ1-6; 9 bases are shared with TRBD1. From germline, CDR1 is MRHNA and CDR2 SNTAGT. The ends lost 5 bases at V and 10 bases at J; junction bases unmatched: 12. This CDR3 has 16 residues. The DNA of the CDR3 is TGTGCCAGCAGTCCTAGCCCGGGACAGGGTTCGTCACCCCTCCACTTT. Its protein is CASSPSPGQGSSPLHF.

J is TRBJ1-3 and V is TRBV2; 7 bases are shared with TRBD1. CDR3 length equals 16 residues. V lost 0 bases, J lost 1 base, and 3 bases stayed unmatched. Germline V gene lookup returns CDR1 SNHLY and CDR2 FYNNEI. The CDR3 reads CASSEAPTGSGNTIYF. In nucleotides, the CDR3 is TGTGCCAGCAGTGAAGCGCCGACAGGGTCTGGAAACACCATATATTTT.

The rearrangement joins TRBV3-1 (or the pseudogene TRBV3-2) to TRBJ2-3; D is perhaps TRBD2 (5 bases). Trimming took 1 base from V and 0 from J, leaving 11 bases between them. CDR3 length: 16 residues. Germline V CDR1 and CDR2: LGHDT, YNNKEL (reference sequence). The CDR3 here is CASSQVYSASTDTQYF. The CDR3 nucleotides are TGTGCCAGCAGCCAAGTTTATAGCGCGAGCACAGATACGCAGTATTTT.

The V and J genes are TRBV7-8 and TRBJ1-1; D gene ambiguous. Trimming left V 4 bases short and J 6 bases short, with 9 bases between. The CDR3 is 12 residues long. Per germline, CDR1 SGHVS and CDR2 FQNEAQ. The CDR3 reads CASSSHGSEAFF. Written as DNA, the CDR3 is TGTGCCAGCAGCTCGCACGGTTCTGAAGCTTTCTTT.

The rearrangement uses TRBV18 and TRBJ1-1; 8 bases are shared with TRBD1. The CDR3 totals 14 residues. After removal of 5 bases from V and 2 bases from J, the junction contained 4 bases not matched to a gene. From germline, CDR1 is KGHSH and CDR2 LQKENI. CDR3 sequence: CASSNGQGNTEAFF. CDR3 DNA: TGTGCCAGCTCAAATGGACAGGGTAACACTGAAGCTTTCTTT.

The chain carries TRBV6-4 and TRBJ2-7; a possible D gene is TRBD2 (7 bases). Trimming took 7 bases from V and 5 from J, leaving 18 bases between them. The CDR3 totals 14 residues. Germline CDR1 and CDR2: MRHNA and SNTAGT. The CDR3 protein is CASMGGGRVNEQYF. The CDR3 coding sequence is TGTGCCAGCATGGGCGGGGGCCGTGTCAACGAGCAGTACTTC.

This chain connects TRBV3-1 (or the pseudogene TRBV3-2) to TRBJ2-7, with TRBD1 matching 7 bases. CDR3 length: 15 amino acids. The V gene's germline CDR1 is LGHDT and CDR2 YNNKEL (reference sequence). Germline trimming cut 3 bases from V and 1 base from J; bases unmatched to any gene: 6. CDR3 amino acids: CASSHSMTGSYEQYF. CDR3 bases: TGTGCCAGCAGCCATAGTATGACAGGGTCCTACGAGCAGTACTTC.

J is TRBJ2-7 and V is TRBV5-1; 10 bases agree with TRBD2. This CDR3 spans 16 amino acids. Germline CDR1 SGHRS, CDR2 YFSETQ. V lost 1 base and J lost 4; bases outside the gene matches: 8. The CDR3 bases are TGCGCCAGCAGCTTGTCGGCTAGCGGGAGTGTGTACGAGCAGTACTTC. Translating gives CASSLSASGSVYEQYF.

V is TRBV11-2 and J is TRBJ1-5; no firm D call. Trimming took off 5 bases at V and 0 bases at J, with 11 bases between the two ends. The CDR3 is 15 residues long. Per the germline V gene, CDR1 is SGHAT and CDR2 is FQNNGV. This CDR3 is CASSLSLDSNQPQHF. The CDR3, as DNA: TGTGCCAGCAGCCTTAGCCTTGATAGCAATCAGCCCCAGCATTTT.

The chain combines TRBV5-6 with TRBJ2-7, with 9 bases matching TRBD1. Germline V gene sequence: CDR1 SGHDT, CDR2 YYEEEE. The CDR3 is 14 amino acids. After removal of 2 bases from V and 5 bases from J, the junction contained 5 bases not matched to a gene. Here the CDR3 reads CASSFGTGSDEQYF. The CDR3 region has the DNA TGTGCCAGCAGCTTTGGGACAGGGTCGGACGAGCAGTACTTC. Using reference TRBV5-6 and TRBJ2-7 for the parts outside the CDR3, the full variable domain is DAGVTQSPTHLIKTRGQQVTLRCSPKSGHDTVSWYQQALGQGPQFIFQYYEEEERQRGNFPDRFSGHQFPNYSSELNVNALLLGDSALYLCASSFGTGSDEQYFGPGTRLTVT.

The chain employs TRBV6-5 and TRBJ1-4, with D unresolved. The germline V and J ends were trimmed by 6 bases and 4 bases, with 15 bases remaining between them. Germline V gene data show CDR1 as MNHEY and CDR2 as SVGAGI. The CDR3 length is 15 residues. The CDR3 reads CASRWSAVINEKLFF. As DNA, the CDR3 is TGTGCCAGCAGGTGGTCGGCGGTGATTAATGAAAAACTGTTTTTT.

Concerning this clone: Other DNA sequences in the sample encode the same CDR3. This chain connects TRBV10-1 to TRBJ1-1; 7 positions match TRBD1. The germline CDR1 and CDR2 sequences are WNHNN and SYGVQD (reference sequence). CDR3 length: 14 amino acids. Trimming removed 5 bases from V and 1 base from J; junction bases left unmatched: 4. Written as DNA, the CDR3 is TGCGCCAGCAGTCCGGGGACAGCGAACACTGAAGCTTTCTTT. Residues: CASSPGTANTEAFF.

V is TRBV4-2 and J is TRBJ2-1; TRBD2 matches 11 bases. J gave up 6 bases and V 0 bases, and 13 bases lay outside the gene matches. Germline V gene data show CDR1 as LGHNA and CDR2 as YNFKEQ. This CDR3 spans 19 amino acids. The CDR3 sequence is CASSQEGFPGLAGSNEQFF. In nucleotides, the CDR3 is TGTGCCAGCAGCCAAGAAGGTTTCCCTGGACTAGCGGGCTCCAATGAGCAGTTCTTC.

In this sample, this clone turned up a few times. The rearrangement links TRBV5-1 to TRBJ2-1, with 8 positions matching TRBD2. CDR3 length: 16 amino acids. Germline lookup yields CDR1 SGHRS and CDR2 YFSETQ. With V trimmed by 5 bases and J by 2 bases, 9 bases remained unmatched. CDR3 sequence (DNA): TGCGCCAGCAGATCGAGCGGGAGCACCCCCTACAATGAGCAGTTCTTC. Amino acid sequence: CASRSSGSTPYNEQFF.

This chain connects TRBV11-2 to TRBJ2-1; 7 bases are a match to TRBD1. Germline CDR1 SGHAT, CDR2 FQNNGV. This CDR3 comprises 14 residues. V shed 3 bases, J shed 3 bases, and the junction held 2 bases outside the gene matches. The chain's CDR3 is CASSLGQLYNEQFF. Written as DNA, the CDR3 is TGTGCCAGCAGCTTGGGACAGCTCTACAATGAGCAGTTCTTC. The entire variable domain, with the rest obtained from reference TRBV11-2 and TRBJ2-1, is as follows: EAGVAQSPRYKIIEKRQSVAFWCNPISGHATLYWYQQILGQGPKLLIQFQNNGVVDDSQLPKDRFSAERLKGVDSTLKIQPAKLEDSAVYLCASSLGQLYNEQFFGPGTRLTVL.